The present T cell receptor (beta chain) was sequenced within a study of cytomegalovirus exposure and HLA in healthy donors. Germline lookup yields CDR1 MGHRA and CDR2 YSYEKL. V lost 2 bases, J lost 4 bases, and 5 bases stayed unmatched. The CDR3 runs to 15 residues. To note about this clone: Its specificity is unknown.

The protocol was immunoSEQ multiplex PCR, while the TCRdb copy is restricted to in-frame clones and leaves out a portion. Among roughly 80,000 clones listed, approximately 91% were seen once. Whole-study results and caveats: Some public TCRs appeared in many individuals, while most sequences were rare. The study put some 160 TCR beta chains on its list as cytomegalovirus-associated.

This receptor was obtained from a young man in good health and CMV-seronegative. Input material: PBMCs. J is TRBJ1-2 and V is TRBV4-1, with 9 nucleotides matching TRBD1. CDR3 DNA sequence: TGCGCCAGCAGCCAAAACAGGGGGCAGGTCTATGGCTACACCTTC. Amino acid sequence: CASSQNRGQVYGYTF.